The next 25 T cell receptor beta chains were all read from a single sample in a study of CXCR3-negative and CXCR3-positive naive CD8 T cells. Study-level points and caveats: CXCR3-positive naive cells had TRB CDR3s that were more hydrophobic than CXCR3-negative naive cells had.

No antigens are known for them. TRB cDNA libraries were made by UMI-labeled 5' RACE. TCRdb derives one entry per CDR3 protein from the 5' RACE reads, leaving out DNA. The sample's table shows under 150,000 distinct CDR3 sequences. The sample consisted of naive CXCR3+ CD8+ T cells from blood. Regarding subset: CD45RO-CCR7+CD27+CD95- naive CD8+ T cells expressing CXCR3 (TNR3+). The receptors were gathered from a human donor in good health. Some clones in this sample may be carry-over from other donors' samples.

V gene TRBV4-1 combines with J gene TRBJ1-1. The germline CDR1 and CDR2 sequences are MGHRA and YSYEKL. The CDR3 runs to 14 residues. Here the CDR3 reads CASSQEGMNTEAFF.

The chain recombines TRBV20-1 with TRBJ2-5. CDR3 size: 11 residues. Germline V gene data show CDR1 as DFQATT and CDR2 as SNEGSKA (reference sequence). This chain's CDR3 is CSATDQETQYF.

This rearrangement joins TRBV29-1 to TRBJ1-1. The CDR3 has 12 residues. CDR1 is SQVTM, CDR2 ANQGSEA, per germline. This CDR3 reads CSLQGLDTEAFF.

This rearrangement joins TRBV2 to TRBJ2-2; TCRdb designates TRBD1, a call that cannot be tested without DNA. The V gene's germline CDR1 is SNHLY and CDR2 FYNNEI. The CDR3 has 14 residues. CDR3 loop: CAILTDSNTGELFF.

This chain's CDR3 is CSARETGGIGNEQFF. The gene calls are TRBV20-1 and TRBJ2-1; the TRBD1 assignment by TCRdb is unverifiable without DNA. Germline CDR1 and CDR2: DFQATT and SNEGSKA (reference sequence). The CDR3 spans 15 residues.

The V call is TRBV19, the J call TRBJ1-1; TCRdb indicates TRBD1, and absent DNA this call remains unverified. This CDR3 is 13 amino acids long. Germline values: CDR1 LNHDA, CDR2 SQIVND (reference sequence). CDR3 sequence: CASIGGGNTEAFF.

The chain employs TRBV29-1 and TRBJ2-2; TCRdb reports TRBD2, a call that lacks DNA to check it against. This CDR3 has 15 amino acids. Germline V gene lookup returns CDR1 SQVTM and CDR2 ANQGSEA. CDR3 loop: CSVADSGGGTGELFF.

This chain links TRBV25-1 with TRBJ2-7; the TCRdb D gene call, TRBD1, has no DNA to confirm it. Germline assignment: CDR1 MGHDK and CDR2 SYGVNS. The CDR3 has 12 amino acids. The CDR3 sequence: CASSESGVEQYF.

The chain is built from TRBV6-5 and TRBJ2-1; the TCRdb call, TRBD2, lacks DNA for checking. The CDR3 runs 13 residues. Germline CDR1 MNHEY, CDR2 SVGAGI. The CDR3 loop is CASSQRVYNEQFF.

The rearrangement links TRBV15 to TRBJ2-3; checking the TCRdb D call of TRBD1 is not possible without DNA. Germline CDR1 reads LNHNV; CDR2 reads YYDKDF (reference sequence). The CDR3 length is 13 residues. CDR3 in amino acids: CATSSSRGDTQYF.

This rearrangement joins TRBV7-9 to TRBJ1-2; without DNA, the TCRdb call of TRBD1 cannot be checked. Germline V CDR1 and CDR2: SEHNR, FQNEAQ (reference sequence). The CDR3 sequence is 19 residues long. CDR3 in amino acids: CASSLGSPGQGGRDYGYTF.

The chain employs TRBV27 and TRBJ2-1; there is no DNA to check the TCRdb D call of TRBD2. CDR1 and CDR2 (germline): MNHEY, SMNVEV (reference sequence). The CDR3 runs 15 residues. CDR3 protein: CASRETSGGYNEQFF.

The CDR3 region is CASSRPGQGATNEKLFF. The chain links TRBV28 to TRBJ1-4; TCRdb lists TRBD1, though no DNA is available to test this call. The CDR3 length is 17 residues. Germline assignment: CDR1 MDHEN and CDR2 SYDVKM. The variable domain in full, completed from reference TRBV28 and TRBJ1-4, reads DVKVTQSSRYLVKRTGEKVFLECVQDMDHENMFWYRQDPGLGLRLIYFSYDVKMKEKGDIPEGYSVSREKKERFSLILESASTNQTSMYLCASSRPGQGATNEKLFFGSGTQLSVL.

The rearrangement links TRBV25-1 to TRBJ2-1; the D call from TCRdb, TRBD2, cannot be confirmed without DNA. The CDR3 contains 16 residues. Per the germline V gene, CDR1 is MGHDK and CDR2 is SYGVNS. CDR3 amino acids: CASSDISEGRYNEQFF. The entire variable domain, with the rest obtained from reference TRBV25-1 and TRBJ2-1, is as follows: EADIYQTPRYLVIGTGKKITLECSQTMGHDKMYWYQQDPGMELHLIHYSYGVNSTEKGDLSSESTVSRIRTEHFPLTLESARPSHTSQYLCASSDISEGRYNEQFFGPGTRLTVL.

This chain uses TRBV5-1 with TRBJ2-7; TCRdb designates TRBD1, a call that cannot be tested without DNA. The CDR3 is 16 residues long. Germline V gene data show CDR1 as SGHRS and CDR2 as YFSETQ. The CDR3: CASSLAGQGAGYEQYF.

The chain has TRBV11-2 and TRBJ1-6; TCRdb reports TRBD1, a call that lacks DNA to check it against. Germline CDR1 is SGHAT and CDR2 is FQNNGV. The CDR3 runs to 14 residues. The CDR3 sequence: CASSLGQGTSPLHF.

The genes are TRBV10-3 and TRBJ2-5; TCRdb's assignment of TRBD2 cannot be checked, as there is no DNA. CDR1 ENHRY and CDR2 SYGVKD come from the germline V gene. The CDR3 consists of 17 residues. CDR3 loop: CAISESRASGYQETQYF.

This rearrangement joins TRBV5-1 to TRBJ2-5; as DNA is missing, the TRBD2 call by TCRdb cannot be tested. Germline loops: CDR1 SGHRS, CDR2 YFSETQ. The CDR3 contains 14 residues. The chain's CDR3 is CASSLEAGQETQYF.

This rearrangement joins TRBV29-1 to TRBJ2-7; TCRdb names TRBD1, which stays unverified in the absence of DNA. CDR1 is SQVTM, CDR2 ANQGSEA, per germline. The CDR3 is 13 residues long. The chain's CDR3 is CSVDAGTGGEQYF.

J is TRBJ1-1 and V is TRBV7-9. Germline lookup yields CDR1 SEHNR and CDR2 FQNEAQ (reference sequence). This CDR3 spans 14 amino acids. The chain's CDR3 is CASSLGQGITEAFF. The variable domain in full, completed from reference TRBV7-9 and TRBJ1-1, reads DTGVSQNPRHKITKRGQNVTFRCDPISEHNRLYWYRQTLGQGPEFLTYFQNEAQLEKSRLLSDRFSAERPKGSFSTLEIQRTEQGDSAMYLCASSLGQGITEAFFGQGTRLTVV.

The V gene is TRBV12-3 or TRBV12-4, the J gene TRBJ2-3; TCRdb picks TRBD1, but there is no DNA to check that call. The CDR3 contains 13 residues. CDR3 sequence reads: CASSWGSWDTQYF.

This CDR3 is CASSQGADEQYF. The chain employs TRBV19 and TRBJ2-7; TCRdb calls TRBD1, which cannot be checked without DNA. CDR3 length: 12 residues. Germline CDR1 LNHDA, CDR2 SQIVND (reference sequence).

This sequence joins TRBV7-9 and TRBJ2-1; TCRdb's D call of TRBD1 is untestable without DNA. This CDR3 has 13 residues. Germline-derived CDR1 and CDR2 are SEHNR and FQNEAQ (reference sequence). This CDR3 is CASRGTGGYEQFF.

V and J are TRBV20-1 and TRBJ2-5; TCRdb's D call of TRBD1 is untestable without DNA. The germline V gene has CDR1 DFQATT and CDR2 SNEGSKA (reference sequence). There are 14 residues in the CDR3. The CDR3 is CSAWNQGAEETQYF.

This chain links TRBV12-3 or TRBV12-4 with TRBJ1-6. This CDR3 comprises 15 residues. This CDR3 reads CASGSRTPYNSPLHF.